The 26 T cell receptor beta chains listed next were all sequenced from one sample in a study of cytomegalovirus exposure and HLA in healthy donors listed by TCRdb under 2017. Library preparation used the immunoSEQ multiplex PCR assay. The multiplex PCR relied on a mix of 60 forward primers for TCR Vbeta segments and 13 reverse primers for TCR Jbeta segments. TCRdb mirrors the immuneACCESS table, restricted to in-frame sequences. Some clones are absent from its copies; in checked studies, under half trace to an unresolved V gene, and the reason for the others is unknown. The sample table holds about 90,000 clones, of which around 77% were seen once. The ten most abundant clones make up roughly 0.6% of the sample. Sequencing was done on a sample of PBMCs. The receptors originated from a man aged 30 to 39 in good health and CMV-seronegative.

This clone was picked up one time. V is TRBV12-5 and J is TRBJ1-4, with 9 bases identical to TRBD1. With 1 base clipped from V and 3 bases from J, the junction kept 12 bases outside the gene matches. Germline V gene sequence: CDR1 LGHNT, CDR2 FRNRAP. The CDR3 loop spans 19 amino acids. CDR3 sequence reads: CASGLASGTGLMANEKLFF. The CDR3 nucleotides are TGTGCTAGTGGTTTGGCCTCCGGGACAGGGCTGATGGCTAATGAAAAACTGTTTTTT.

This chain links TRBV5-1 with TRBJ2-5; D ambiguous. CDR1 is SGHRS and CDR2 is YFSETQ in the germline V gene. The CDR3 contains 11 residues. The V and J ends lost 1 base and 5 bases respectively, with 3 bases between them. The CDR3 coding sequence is TGCGCCAGCAGCTTGTCGGAGACCCAGTACTTC. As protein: CASSLSETQYF.

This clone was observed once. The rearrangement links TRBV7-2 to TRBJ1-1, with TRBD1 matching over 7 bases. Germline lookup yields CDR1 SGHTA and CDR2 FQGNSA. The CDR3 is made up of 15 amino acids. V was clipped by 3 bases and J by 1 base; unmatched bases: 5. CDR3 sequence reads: CASSFYRGPNTEAFF. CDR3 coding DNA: TGTGCCAGCAGCTTTTACAGGGGCCCGAACACTGAAGCTTTCTTT.

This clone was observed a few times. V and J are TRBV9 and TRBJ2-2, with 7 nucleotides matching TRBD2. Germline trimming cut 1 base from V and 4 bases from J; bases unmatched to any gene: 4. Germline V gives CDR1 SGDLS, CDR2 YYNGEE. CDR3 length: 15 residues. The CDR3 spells CASSVSGTGTGELFF. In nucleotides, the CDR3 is TGTGCCAGCAGCGTAAGCGGGACGGGCACCGGGGAGCTGTTTTTT.

The CDR3, as DNA: TGTGCCAGCAGTTTACGCCCCTCCCAGTTTCACAATTCACCCCTCCACTTT. Encoded protein: CASSLRPSQFHNSPLHF. The rearrangement uses TRBV27 and TRBJ1-6; D gene uncertain. The CDR3 length is 17 residues. Germline V gives CDR1 MNHEY, CDR2 SMNVEV (reference sequence). V was cut by 2 bases and J by 7 bases, with 18 bases left in between.

The CDR3 protein is CASSVGSSGSFSGELFF. CDR3 DNA: TGTGCCAGCAGCGTAGGGAGTAGCGGGAGCTTCTCCGGGGAGCTGTTTTTT. V is TRBV9 and J is TRBJ2-2, with TRBD2 matching 9 bases. Germline CDR1 and CDR2: SGDLS and YYNGEE. The CDR3 is 17 amino acids. V lost 0 bases to trimming and J lost 6 bases; unmatched junction nucleotides: 9.

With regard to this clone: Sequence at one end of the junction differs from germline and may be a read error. The CDR3 nucleotides read TGTTCCAGCAGCTTGAGGAGCGGGGGGCCTTCGAACACCGGGGAGCTGTTTTTT. Protein sequence: CSSSLRSGGPSNTGELFF. This sequence joins TRBV7-9 and TRBJ2-2, with 9 nucleotides matching TRBD2. Germline loops: CDR1 SEHNR, CDR2 FQNEAQ (reference sequence). The CDR3 is 18 amino acids.

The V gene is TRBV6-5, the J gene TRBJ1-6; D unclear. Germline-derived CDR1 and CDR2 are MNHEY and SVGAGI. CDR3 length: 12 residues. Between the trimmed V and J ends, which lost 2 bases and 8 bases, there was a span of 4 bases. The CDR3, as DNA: TGTGCCAGCAGTTACATCGATTCACCCCTCCACTTT. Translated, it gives CASSYIDSPLHF.

CDR3 sequence (DNA): TGCGCCAGCAGCCAAGACAGGGGGCGTACCACTGAAGCTTTCTTT. Translation gives CASSQDRGRTTEAFF. The genes are TRBV4-3 and TRBJ1-1; 8 nucleotides align to TRBD1. CDR1 and CDR2 (germline): LGHNA, YSLEER. There are 15 residues in the CDR3. V dropped 0 bases and J dropped 4; count of bases not matched to a gene: 4.

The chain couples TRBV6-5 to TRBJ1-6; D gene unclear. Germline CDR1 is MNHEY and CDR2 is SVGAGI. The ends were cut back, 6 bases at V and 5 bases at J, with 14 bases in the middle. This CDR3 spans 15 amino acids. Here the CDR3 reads CASSIFAGNNSPLHF. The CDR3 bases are TGTGCCAGCAGCATCTTCGCGGGGAATAATTCACCCCTCCACTTT.

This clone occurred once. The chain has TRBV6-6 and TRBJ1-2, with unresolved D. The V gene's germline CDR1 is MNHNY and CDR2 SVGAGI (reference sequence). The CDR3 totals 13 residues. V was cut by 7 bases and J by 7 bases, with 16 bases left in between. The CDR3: CASTTAEAGGYTF. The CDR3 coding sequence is TGTGCCAGCACGACCGCGGAGGCGGGTGGCTACACCTTC.

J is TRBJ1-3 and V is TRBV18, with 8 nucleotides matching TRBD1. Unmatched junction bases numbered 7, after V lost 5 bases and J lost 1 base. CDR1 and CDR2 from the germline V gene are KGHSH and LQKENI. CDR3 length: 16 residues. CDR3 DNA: TGTGCCAGCTCAAGCCGGGACAGGACTTCTGGAAACACCATATATTTT. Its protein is CASSSRDRTSGNTIYF.

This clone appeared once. The CDR3 reads CASSRGLYEQYF. Written as DNA, the CDR3 is TGTGCCAGTAGTAGGGGACTCTACGAGCAGTACTTC. The chain uses TRBV19 and TRBJ2-7, with D maybe TRBD2 (6 bases). The CDR3 totals 12 residues. V was trimmed by 4 bases and J by 3 bases, leaving 7 bases between them. Germline V CDR1 and CDR2: LNHDA, SQIVND (reference sequence).

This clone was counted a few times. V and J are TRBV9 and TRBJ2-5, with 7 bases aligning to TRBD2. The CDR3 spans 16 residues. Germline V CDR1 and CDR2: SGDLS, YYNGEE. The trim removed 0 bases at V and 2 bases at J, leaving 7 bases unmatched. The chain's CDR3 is CASSVGVGRGQETQYF. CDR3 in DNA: TGTGCCAGCAGCGTAGGGGTGGGGCGGGGGCAAGAGACCCAGTACTTC.

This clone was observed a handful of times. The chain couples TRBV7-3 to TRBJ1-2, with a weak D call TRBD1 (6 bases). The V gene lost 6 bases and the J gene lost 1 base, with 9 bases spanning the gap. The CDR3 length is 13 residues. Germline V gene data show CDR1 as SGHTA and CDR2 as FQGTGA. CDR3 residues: CASSPDSNYGYTF. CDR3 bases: TGTGCCAGCAGTCCGGACAGTAACTATGGCTACACCTTC. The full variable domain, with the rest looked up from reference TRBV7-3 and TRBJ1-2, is GAGVSQTPSNKVTEKGKYVELRCDPISGHTALYWYRQSLGQGPEFLIYFQGTGAADDSGLPNDRFFAVRPEGSVSTLKIQRTERGDSAVYLCASSPDSNYGYTFGSGTRLTVV.

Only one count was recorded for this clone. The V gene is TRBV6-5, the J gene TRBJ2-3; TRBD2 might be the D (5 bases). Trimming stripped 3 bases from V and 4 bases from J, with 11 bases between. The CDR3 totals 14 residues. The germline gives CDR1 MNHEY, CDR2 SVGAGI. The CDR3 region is CASSYLDSADTQYF. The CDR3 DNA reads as TGTGCCAGCAGTTATCTGGACTCGGCAGATACGCAGTATTTT.

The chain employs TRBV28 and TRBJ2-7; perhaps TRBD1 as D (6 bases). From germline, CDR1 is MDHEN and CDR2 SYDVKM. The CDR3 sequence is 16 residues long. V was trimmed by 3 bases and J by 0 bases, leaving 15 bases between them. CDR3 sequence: CASSFFGQRSSYEQYV. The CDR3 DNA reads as TGTGCCAGCAGTTTTTTTGGACAGAGGAGCTCCTACGAGCAGTACGTC.

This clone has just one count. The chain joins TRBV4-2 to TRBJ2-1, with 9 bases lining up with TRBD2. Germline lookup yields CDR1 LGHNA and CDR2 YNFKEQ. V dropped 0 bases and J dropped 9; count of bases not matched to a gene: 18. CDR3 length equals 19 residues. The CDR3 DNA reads TGTGCCAGCAGCCAAGATCAGAGTAGCGGGGGCAATACTTGGGGTGAGCAGTTCTTC. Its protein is CASSQDQSSGGNTWGEQFF.

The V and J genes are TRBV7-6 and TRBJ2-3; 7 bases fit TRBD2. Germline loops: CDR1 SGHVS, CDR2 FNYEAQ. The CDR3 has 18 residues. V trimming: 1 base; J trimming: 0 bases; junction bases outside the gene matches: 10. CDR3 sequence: CASSLGTGTTRSTDTQYF. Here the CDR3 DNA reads TGTGCCAGCAGCTTAGGGACCGGGACTACTCGAAGCACAGATACGCAGTATTTT.

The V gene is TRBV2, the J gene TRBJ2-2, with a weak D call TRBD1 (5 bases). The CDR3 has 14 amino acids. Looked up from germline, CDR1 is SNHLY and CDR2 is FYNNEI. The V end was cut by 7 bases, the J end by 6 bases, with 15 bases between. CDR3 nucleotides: TGTGCCAGCATAGGACAAGCCCGCGCCGGGGAGCTGTTTTTT. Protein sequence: CASIGQARAGELFF.

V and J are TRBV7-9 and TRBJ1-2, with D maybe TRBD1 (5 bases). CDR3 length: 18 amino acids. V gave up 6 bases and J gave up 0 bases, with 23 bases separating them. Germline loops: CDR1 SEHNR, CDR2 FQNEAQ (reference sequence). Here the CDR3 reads CASSPPRYRGSSNYGYTF. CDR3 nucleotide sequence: TGTGCCAGCAGTCCCCCTCGTTACCGGGGGAGTTCTAACTATGGCTACACCTTC. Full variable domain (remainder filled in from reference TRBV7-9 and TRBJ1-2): DTGVSQNPRHKITKRGQNVTFRCDPISEHNRLYWYRQTLGQGPEFLTYFQNEAQLEKSRLLSDRFSAERPKGSFSTLEIQRTEQGDSAMYLCASSPPRYRGSSNYGYTFGSGTRLTVV.

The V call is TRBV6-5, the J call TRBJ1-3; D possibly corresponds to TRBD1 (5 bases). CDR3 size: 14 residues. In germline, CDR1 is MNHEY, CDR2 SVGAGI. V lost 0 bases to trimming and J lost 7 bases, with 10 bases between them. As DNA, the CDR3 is TGTGCCAGCAGTTACTCGATTGGGGGGAACACCATATATTTT. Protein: CASSYSIGGNTIYF.

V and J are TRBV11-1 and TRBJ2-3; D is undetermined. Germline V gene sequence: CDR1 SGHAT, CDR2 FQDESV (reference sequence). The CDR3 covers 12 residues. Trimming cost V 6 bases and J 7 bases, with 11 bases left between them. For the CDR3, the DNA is TGTGCCAGCAGACTCACCGGGTATACGCAGTATTTT. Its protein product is CASRLTGYTQYF.

CDR3 protein: CASSLRMSNQPQHF. CDR3 sequence (DNA): TGTGCCAGCAGCCTCAGGATGAGCAATCAGCCCCAGCATTTT. The V gene is TRBV5-8, the J gene TRBJ1-5; D gene ambiguous. Germline V CDR1 and CDR2: SGHTS, YDEGEE. The length of the CDR3 is 14 residues. Between the trimmed V and J ends, which lost 4 bases and 1 base, there was a span of 9 bases.

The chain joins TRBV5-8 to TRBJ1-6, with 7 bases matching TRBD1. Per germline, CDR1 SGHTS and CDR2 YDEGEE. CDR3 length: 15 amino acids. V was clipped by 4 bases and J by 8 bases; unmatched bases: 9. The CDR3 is CASSLQGVLYSPLHF. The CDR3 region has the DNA TGTGCCAGCAGCCTTCAGGGGGTGCTTTATTCACCCCTCCACTTT.

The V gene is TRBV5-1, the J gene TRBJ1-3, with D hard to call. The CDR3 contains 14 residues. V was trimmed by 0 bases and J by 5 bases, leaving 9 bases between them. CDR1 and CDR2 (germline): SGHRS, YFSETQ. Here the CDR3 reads CASSLEGERNTIYF. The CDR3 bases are TGCGCCAGCAGCTTGGAGGGAGAGCGAAACACCATATATTTT.